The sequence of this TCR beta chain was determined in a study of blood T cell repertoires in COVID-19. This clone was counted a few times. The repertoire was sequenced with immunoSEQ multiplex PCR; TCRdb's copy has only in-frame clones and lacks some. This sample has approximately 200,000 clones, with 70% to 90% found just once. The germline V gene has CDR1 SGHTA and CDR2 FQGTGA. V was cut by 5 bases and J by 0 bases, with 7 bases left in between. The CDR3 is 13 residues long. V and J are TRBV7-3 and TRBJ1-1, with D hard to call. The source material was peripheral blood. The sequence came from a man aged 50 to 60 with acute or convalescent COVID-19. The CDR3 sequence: CASSREMNTEAFF. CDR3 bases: TGTGCCAGCAGCCGAGAGATGAACACTGAAGCTTTCTTT.